The sequence of this TCR beta chain was determined in a study of regulatory T cells in long-lasting Graves disease (dated by TCRdb to 2020 to 2022). With regard to the full study: To count as having persistent Graves' disease, a patient had to have received antithyroid drug treatment for over 5 years with TSH receptor autoantibodies remaining persistently positive. A total of some 33 samples were covered by TCR sequencing, comprising approximately 13 persistent and approximately 20 newly diagnosed Graves' disease patients. In the clinical cohort, patients with persistent Graves' disease had used antithyroid drugs for an average of roughly ten years. This study used TCR sequencing and RNA sequencing of peripheral blood to compare persistent Graves' disease patients against newly diagnosed Graves' disease patients. The study took place in China and was registered as a clinical trial. General study outcomes and caveats: Only the TCR beta chain was sequenced and analyzed. Compared with newly diagnosed patients, patients with persistent Graves' disease had lower TCR Shannon entropy and fewer highly expanded clones, which suggests clonal expansion. Only peripheral blood was studied, because thyroid tissue, the primary lesion, was inaccessible. As a limitation, the authors acknowledged that the small sample size may reduce accuracy. Preferential use of TRBV28, TRBJ1-2 and TRBJ2-5 was observed in persistent disease, whereas TRBV20-1 and TRBJ2-1 were favored in newly diagnosed disease. Patients with persistent disease shared more public clonotypes (roughly 2,900) than newly diagnosed patients did (around 1,000).

Taken from cysteine to phenylalanine, the CDR3 has 15 residues. Only the CDR3 region is kept as DNA, spanning 45 bases read in frame from base 1. Cut back by 4 bases and 1 base, the V and J ends lie 13 bases apart. As encoded in the germline V gene, CDR1 is LGHNA while CDR2 is YNFKEQ. About this clonotype: The antigen it recognizes is unknown. No base quality values were provided; no much bigger clone lies one nucleotide off.

The intended sense of this specimen's time point label: persistent/refractory GD, antithyroid drugs over 5 years with positive TRAb. For both TCR sequencing and RNA sequencing, RNA was extracted from PBMCs using TRIzol. Graves' disease was diagnosed according to American Thyroid Association guidelines. Patients for the study were recruited at an endocrinology department in Xi'an, China. Each patient gave around 9.2 milliliters of peripheral blood, collected in an EDTA anticoagulant tube. Ficoll Paque Plus density gradient separation was used to isolate PBMCs, and no additional T cell sorting was done. An Agilent 2100 Bioanalyzer and agarose gel were used to check RNA quality, while a NanoDrop 2000 measured RNA concentration. Library method: multiplex PCR. Reads for this sample came from an Illumina HiSeq 4000. iRepertoire HTBI primers and Arm-PCR amplification of CDR3 regions were used to construct TCR beta libraries. Gel purification was performed on PCR products prior to sequencing. In the authors' own workflow: Across samples, around 58 TRBV and 15 or so TRBJ segments were identified and used for gene usage analysis of CDR3 amino acid clonotypes. COPE and FqMerger were used to merge the filtered high-quality paired reads into contigs. Contigs were aligned with BLAST to IMGT TRBV, TRBD and TRBJ reference genes, and CDR3 was defined per IMGT. Any clonotype with a frequency above 0.1% was counted as a highly expanded clone. Shannon entropy was used to measure repertoire diversity, and the Gini coefficient was used to measure V-J evenness. A clonotype was considered public if more than one individual shared it. TCRdb trimmed the raw reads at Q25, called clones with MiXCR and kept productive beta chains. Here each entry gathers all rows of one CDR3 protein and keeps the most common genes and DNA. TCRdb's processing, not the study's, gives the V and J calls here. The sample table records about half a million distinct CDR3 sequences; 22% of these occur just once. The ten largest make up around 13% of the sample.

The sequence links TRBV4-2 to TRBJ1-1; a confident D gene designation cannot be given. This clonotype was obtained from a female donor with Graves disease. The sequences come from peripheral blood mononuclear cells (PBMCs), collected when the disease was refractory, from a patient treated with antithyroid drugs. The bases are TGTGCCAGCAGCCCCCACTCGACCTGGAACACTGAAGCTTTCTTT. Its translation reads: CASSPHSTWNTEAFF.